This is a list of T cell receptor beta chains from one sample in a study of blood T cell repertoires in COVID-19. Produced via immunoSEQ multiplex PCR; TCRdb's table is partial and in-frame only. Altogether 120,000 or so clones are present, about four fifths being singletons, with the ten largest covering approximately 12%. The sample taken for sequencing was peripheral blood. These receptors were taken from a man aged 60-69 years with acute or convalescent COVID-19. The conserved cysteine and the conserved F or W are not part of the CDR3 here. Fields, in order: V gene, clone size, CDR3 protein. Clone sizes are given selectively: once, few, many, or a class where the clone is expanded.

V: TRBV29-1; size: -; CDR3: SVGPPGGATYEQY
V: TRBV5-1; size: -; CDR3: ASSLVGGHYEQY
V: TRBV4-1; size: -; CDR3: ASSQFTAGPNGYT
V: TRBV15; size: -; CDR3: ATSTTSGRAGNEQF
V: TRBV2; size: -; CDR3: ASRGEGGDAYEQY
V: TRBV5-1; size: once; CDR3: ASRPLQEGGELF
V: TRBV11-2; size: -; CDR3: ASSLGELEQY
V: TRBV4-2; size: once; CDR3: ASSHPGGEQF
V: TRBV5-1; size: -; CDR3: ASSLHGDLGTQY
V: TRBV7-9; size: -; CDR3: ASSLDGGGYGYT
V: TRBV30; size: -; CDR3: AWSASTSGVETQY
V: TRBV25-1; size: -; CDR3: ASSEPGTVTEAF